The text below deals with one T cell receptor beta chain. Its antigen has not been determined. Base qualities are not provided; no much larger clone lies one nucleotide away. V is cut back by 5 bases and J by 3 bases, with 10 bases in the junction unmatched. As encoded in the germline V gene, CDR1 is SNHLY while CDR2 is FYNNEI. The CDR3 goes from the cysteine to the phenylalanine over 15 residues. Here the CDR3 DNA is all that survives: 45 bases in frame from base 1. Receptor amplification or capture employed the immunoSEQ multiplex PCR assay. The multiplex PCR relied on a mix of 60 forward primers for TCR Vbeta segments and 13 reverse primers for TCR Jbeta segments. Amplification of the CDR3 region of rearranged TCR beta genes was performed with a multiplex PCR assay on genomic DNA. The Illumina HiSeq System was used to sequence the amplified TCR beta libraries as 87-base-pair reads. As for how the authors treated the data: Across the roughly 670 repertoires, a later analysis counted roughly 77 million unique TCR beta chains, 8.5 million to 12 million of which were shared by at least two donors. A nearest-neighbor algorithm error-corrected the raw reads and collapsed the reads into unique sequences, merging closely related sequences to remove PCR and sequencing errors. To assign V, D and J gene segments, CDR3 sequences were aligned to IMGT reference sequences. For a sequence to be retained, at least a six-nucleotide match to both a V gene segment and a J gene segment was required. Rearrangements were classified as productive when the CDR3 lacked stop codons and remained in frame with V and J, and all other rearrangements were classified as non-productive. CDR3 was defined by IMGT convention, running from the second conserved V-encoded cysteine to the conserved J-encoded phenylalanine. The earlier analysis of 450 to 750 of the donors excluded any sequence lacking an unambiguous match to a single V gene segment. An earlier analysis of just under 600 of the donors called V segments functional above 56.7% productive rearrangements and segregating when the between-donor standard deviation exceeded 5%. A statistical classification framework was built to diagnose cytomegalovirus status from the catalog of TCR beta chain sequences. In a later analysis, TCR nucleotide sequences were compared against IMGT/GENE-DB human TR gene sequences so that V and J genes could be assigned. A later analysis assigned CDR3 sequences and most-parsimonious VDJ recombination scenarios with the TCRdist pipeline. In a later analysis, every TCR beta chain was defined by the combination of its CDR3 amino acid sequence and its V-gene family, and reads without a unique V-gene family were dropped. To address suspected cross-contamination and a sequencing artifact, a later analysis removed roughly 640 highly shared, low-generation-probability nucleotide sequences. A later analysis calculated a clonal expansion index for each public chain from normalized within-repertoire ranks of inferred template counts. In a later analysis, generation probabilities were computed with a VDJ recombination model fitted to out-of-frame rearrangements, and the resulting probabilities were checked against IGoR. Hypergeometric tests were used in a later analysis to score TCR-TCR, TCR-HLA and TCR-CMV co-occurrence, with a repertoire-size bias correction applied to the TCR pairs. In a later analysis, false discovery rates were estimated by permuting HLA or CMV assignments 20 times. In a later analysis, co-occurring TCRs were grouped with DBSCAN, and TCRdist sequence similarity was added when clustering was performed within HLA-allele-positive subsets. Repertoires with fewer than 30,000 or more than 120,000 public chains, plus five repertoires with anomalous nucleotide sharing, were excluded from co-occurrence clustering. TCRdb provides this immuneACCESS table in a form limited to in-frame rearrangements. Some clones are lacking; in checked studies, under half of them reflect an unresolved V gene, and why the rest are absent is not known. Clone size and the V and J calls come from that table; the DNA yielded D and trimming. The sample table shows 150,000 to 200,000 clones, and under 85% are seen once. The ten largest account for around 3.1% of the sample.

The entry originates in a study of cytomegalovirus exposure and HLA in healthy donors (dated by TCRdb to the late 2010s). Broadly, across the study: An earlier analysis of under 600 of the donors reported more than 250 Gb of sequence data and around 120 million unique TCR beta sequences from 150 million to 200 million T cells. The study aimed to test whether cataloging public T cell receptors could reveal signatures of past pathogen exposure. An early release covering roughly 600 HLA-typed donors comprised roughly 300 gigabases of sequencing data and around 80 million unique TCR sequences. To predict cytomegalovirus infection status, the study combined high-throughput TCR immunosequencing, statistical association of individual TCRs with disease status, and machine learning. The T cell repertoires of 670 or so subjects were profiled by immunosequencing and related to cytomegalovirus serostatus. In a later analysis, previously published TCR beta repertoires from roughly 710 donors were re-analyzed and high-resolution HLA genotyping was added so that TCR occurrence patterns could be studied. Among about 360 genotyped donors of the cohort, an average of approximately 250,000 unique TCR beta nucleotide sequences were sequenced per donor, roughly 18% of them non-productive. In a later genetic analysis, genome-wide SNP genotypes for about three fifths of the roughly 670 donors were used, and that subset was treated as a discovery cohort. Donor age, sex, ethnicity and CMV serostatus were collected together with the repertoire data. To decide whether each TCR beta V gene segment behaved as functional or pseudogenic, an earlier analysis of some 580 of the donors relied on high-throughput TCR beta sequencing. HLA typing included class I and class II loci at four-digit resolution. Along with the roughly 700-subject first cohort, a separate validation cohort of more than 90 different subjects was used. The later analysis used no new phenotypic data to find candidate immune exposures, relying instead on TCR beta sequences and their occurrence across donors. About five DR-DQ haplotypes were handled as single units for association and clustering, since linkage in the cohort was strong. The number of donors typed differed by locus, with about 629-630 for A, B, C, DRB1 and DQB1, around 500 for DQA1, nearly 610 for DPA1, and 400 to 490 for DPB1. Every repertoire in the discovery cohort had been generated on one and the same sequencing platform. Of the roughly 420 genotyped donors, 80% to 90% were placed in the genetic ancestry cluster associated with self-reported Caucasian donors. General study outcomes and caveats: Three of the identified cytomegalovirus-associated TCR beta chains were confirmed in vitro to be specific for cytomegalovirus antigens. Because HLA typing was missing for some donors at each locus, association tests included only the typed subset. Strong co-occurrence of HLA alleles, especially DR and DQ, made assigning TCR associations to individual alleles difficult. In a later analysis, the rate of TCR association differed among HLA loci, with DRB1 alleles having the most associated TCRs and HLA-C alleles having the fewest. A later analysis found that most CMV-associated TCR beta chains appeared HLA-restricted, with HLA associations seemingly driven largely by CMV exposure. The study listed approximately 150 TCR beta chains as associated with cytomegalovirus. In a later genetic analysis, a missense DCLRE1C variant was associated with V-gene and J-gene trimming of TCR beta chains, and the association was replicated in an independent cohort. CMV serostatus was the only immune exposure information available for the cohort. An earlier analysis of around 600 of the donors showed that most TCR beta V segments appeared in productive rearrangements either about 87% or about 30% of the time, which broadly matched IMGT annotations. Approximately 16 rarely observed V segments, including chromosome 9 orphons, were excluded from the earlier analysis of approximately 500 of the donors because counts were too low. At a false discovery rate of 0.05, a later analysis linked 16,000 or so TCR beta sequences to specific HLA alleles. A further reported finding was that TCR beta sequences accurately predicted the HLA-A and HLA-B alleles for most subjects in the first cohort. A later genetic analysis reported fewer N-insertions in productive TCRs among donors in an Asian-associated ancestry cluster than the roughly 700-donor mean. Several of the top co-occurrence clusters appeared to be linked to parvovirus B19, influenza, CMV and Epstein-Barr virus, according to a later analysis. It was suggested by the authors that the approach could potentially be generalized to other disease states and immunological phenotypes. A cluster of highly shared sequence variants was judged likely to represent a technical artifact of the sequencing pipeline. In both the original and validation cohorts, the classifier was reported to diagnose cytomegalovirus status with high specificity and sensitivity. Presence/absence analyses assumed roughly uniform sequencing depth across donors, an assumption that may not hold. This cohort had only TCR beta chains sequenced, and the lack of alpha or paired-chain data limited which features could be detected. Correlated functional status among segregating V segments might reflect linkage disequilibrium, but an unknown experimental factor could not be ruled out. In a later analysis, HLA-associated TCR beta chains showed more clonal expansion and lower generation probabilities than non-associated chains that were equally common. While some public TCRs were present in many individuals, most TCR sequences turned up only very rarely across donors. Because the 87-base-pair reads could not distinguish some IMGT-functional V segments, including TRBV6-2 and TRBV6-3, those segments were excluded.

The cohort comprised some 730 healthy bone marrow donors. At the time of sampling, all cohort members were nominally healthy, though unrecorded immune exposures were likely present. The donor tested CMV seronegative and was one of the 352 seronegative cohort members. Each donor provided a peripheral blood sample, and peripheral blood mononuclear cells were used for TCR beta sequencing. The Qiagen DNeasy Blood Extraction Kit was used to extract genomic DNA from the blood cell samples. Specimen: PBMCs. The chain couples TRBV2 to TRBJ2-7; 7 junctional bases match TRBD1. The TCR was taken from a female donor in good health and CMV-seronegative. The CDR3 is CASSKTGEYYYEQYF. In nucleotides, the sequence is TGTGCCAGCAGTAAAACAGGGGAATACTACTACGAGCAGTACTTC. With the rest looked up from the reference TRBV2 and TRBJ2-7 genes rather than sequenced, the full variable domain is EPEVTQTPSHQVTQMGQEVILRCVPISNHLYFYWYRQILGQKVEFLVSFYNNEISEKSEIFDDQFSVERPDGSNFTLKIRSTKLEDSAMYFCASSKTGEYYYEQYFGPGTRLTVT.